The rows below give T cell receptor beta chains drawn from one sample of a study of radiation and T cells in renal cell carcinoma. Method: immunoSEQ multiplex PCR; TCRdb's copy keeps in-frame clones and lacks some. The sample lists tens of thousands of clones, 70% to 90% occurring once. This material consisted of blood, taken from a patient whose treatment included radiotherapy and nephrectomy. The receptors originated from a woman in her seventies with renal cell carcinoma. Each CDR3 is given without its conserved first and last residue. The order of the fields is V gene, J gene, CDR3 protein.

v_gene: TRBV7-3
j_gene: TRBJ2-7
CDR3aa: ASSFPTATYEQY

v_gene: TRBV4-2
j_gene: TRBJ1-1
CDR3aa: ASSRTVDTEAF

v_gene: TRBV7-2
j_gene: TRBJ2-2
CDR3aa: ASSWNRGNTGELF

v_gene: TRBV7-2
j_gene: TRBJ2-7
CDR3aa: ASSYKGGPSFRYEQY

v_gene: TRBV7-2
j_gene: TRBJ1-2
CDR3aa: ASNGIGKGYT

v_gene: TRBV14
j_gene: TRBJ2-1
CDR3aa: ASSRSKGEQF

v_gene: TRBV4-2
j_gene: TRBJ1-5
CDR3aa: ASRGGETGVGNQPQH

v_gene: TRBV27
j_gene: TRBJ2-2
CDR3aa: ASKRPAGGNTGELF

v_gene: TRBV9
j_gene: TRBJ1-6
CDR3aa: ASSPIRQPHSPLH

v_gene: TRBV7-9
j_gene: TRBJ2-3
CDR3aa: ASGPGLAGTDTQY

v_gene: TRBV5-4
j_gene: TRBJ1-2
CDR3aa: ASSLARGALYGYT

v_gene: TRBV2
j_gene: TRBJ2-2
CDR3aa: ASSEPFSIGTGELF

v_gene: TRBV11-2
j_gene: TRBJ1-4
CDR3aa: ASSLRQKTNEKLF

v_gene: TRBV14
j_gene: TRBJ1-1
CDR3aa: ASSQVYGGTEAF

v_gene: TRBV5-4
j_gene: TRBJ1-2
CDR3aa: ASSRDALGNGYT

v_gene: TRBV29-1
j_gene: TRBJ2-2
CDR3aa: SVNDRGNTGELF

v_gene: TRBV5-6
j_gene: TRBJ2-5
CDR3aa: ASSFSGGAFKETQY

v_gene: TRBV19
j_gene: TRBJ2-2
CDR3aa: ASSPAGTGNTGELF

v_gene: TRBV6-1
j_gene: TRBJ1-2
CDR3aa: ASSERDRGNYGYT

v_gene: TRBV20-1
j_gene: TRBJ1-5
CDR3aa: SATADQPQH

v_gene: TRBV5-1
j_gene: TRBJ2-5
CDR3aa: ASSLKGRETQY

v_gene: TRBV10-3
j_gene: TRBJ1-4
CDR3aa: AISEWINEKLF

v_gene: TRBV18
j_gene: TRBJ2-3
CDR3aa: ASSPSTDTQY

v_gene: TRBV7-3
j_gene: TRBJ1-2
CDR3aa: ASSLTWSNYGYT

v_gene: TRBV19
j_gene: TRBJ2-7
CDR3aa: ASSMSGTHYEQY

v_gene: TRBV29-1
j_gene: TRBJ1-3
CDR3aa: SVLQSSGNTIY

v_gene: TRBV7-3
j_gene: TRBJ2-1
CDR3aa: ASSSTDEQF

v_gene: TRBV5-1
j_gene: TRBJ1-1
CDR3aa: ASSLFLGTGGEAEAF

v_gene: TRBV7-2
j_gene: TRBJ1-1
CDR3aa: ASSSVGGAFTEAF